This TCR beta chain is from a study of cytomegalovirus exposure and HLA in healthy donors. 60 Vbeta and 13 Jbeta primers were used in PCR. Data came from immunoSEQ multiplex PCR; TCRdb stores just in-frame clones and leaves some out. The profile covers approximately 130,000 clones, with 77% appearing a single time and under 6.5% taken by the ten largest. The V end was cut by 2 bases, the J end by 0 bases, with 4 bases between. CDR3 length equals 13 residues. Germline assignment: CDR1 MNHNS and CDR2 SASEGT. The sample taken for sequencing was PBMCs. The chain uses TRBV6-1 and TRBJ1-1, with unresolved D. The TCR sequence derives from a man aged 18 to 35 in good health and CMV-seropositive. CDR3 bases: TGTGCCAGCAGTGAATGGCTGAACACTGAAGCTTTCTTT. Encoded protein: CASSEWLNTEAFF.